The 18 T cell receptor beta chains reported below all come from one sample, sequenced in a study of blood T cell repertoires in COVID-19. TCRdb's copy holds only in-frame clones and misses some; the assay was immunoSEQ multiplex PCR. The sample has about 150,000 clones; approximately 90% are singletons. Input material: peripheral blood. These TCRs come from a man aged 18 to 30 with COVID-19, enrolled during active disease.

V is TRBV5-4 and J is TRBJ2-5, with 8 positions matching TRBD1. With 5 bases clipped from V and 2 bases from J, the junction kept 5 bases outside the gene matches. Germline-derived CDR1 and CDR2 are SGHNT and YYREEE (reference sequence). CDR3 size: 14 residues. CDR3 nucleotide sequence: TGTGCCAGCAGTACAGGGACAGGACAAGAGACCCAGTACTTC. It codes for CASSTGTGQETQYF.

DNA for the CDR3: TGTGCCAGTAGTATGGGGGGGTACTCCTACGAGCAGTACTTC. Amino acids: CASSMGGYSYEQYF. V usage is TRBV19 and J usage is TRBJ2-7, with 7 positions matching TRBD2. This CDR3 has 14 residues. Germline V gene sequence: CDR1 LNHDA, CDR2 SQIVND (reference sequence). Trimming took 3 bases from V and 0 from J; bases not matched to a gene: 2.

This clone showed up just once. CDR3 coding DNA: TGTGCCAGCAGTGAAATCCCTGACAGGACAGATACGCAGTATTTT. Amino acid sequence: CASSEIPDRTDTQYF. The rearrangement joins TRBV6-1 to TRBJ2-3; D is possibly TRBD1 (6 bases). V shed 2 bases and J shed 3 bases, with 12 bases lying between them. Germline CDR1 reads MNHNS; CDR2 reads SASEGT. CDR3 length equals 15 residues.

The chain employs TRBV11-2 and TRBJ1-2; no reliable D call. The germline V and J ends were trimmed by 1 base and 4 bases, with 13 bases remaining between them. Germline assignment: CDR1 SGHAT and CDR2 FQNNGV. The CDR3 consists of 15 residues. The CDR3 nucleotides are TGTGCCAGCAGCTTAGGAGGGCAGCCCGGCTATGGCTACACCTTC. Translated, it gives CASSLGGQPGYGYTF.

This rearrangement joins TRBV5-5 to TRBJ1-2, with D tentatively TRBD1 (5 bases). This CDR3 contains 15 residues. Trimming took 0 bases from V and 0 from J, leaving 9 bases between them. Germline CDR1 and CDR2: SGHKS and YYEKEE (reference sequence). The CDR3 here is CASSLVGGTNYGYTF. In DNA, the CDR3 is TGTGCCAGCAGCTTGGTCGGGGGAACTAACTATGGCTACACCTTC.

The chain couples TRBV28 to TRBJ1-6, with 7 bases lining up with TRBD1. This CDR3 is built from 15 residues. V shed 5 bases, J shed 7 bases, and the junction held 8 bases outside the gene matches. Looked up from germline, CDR1 is MDHEN and CDR2 is SYDVKM. The CDR3 sequence: CASSPKGALNSPLHF. CDR3 DNA sequence: TGTGCCAGCAGTCCAAAGGGGGCGCTGAATTCACCCCTCCACTTT.

CDR3 nucleotide sequence: TGTGCCAGCAGCTTCCAGGGGATAGTGGGCACTGAAGCTTTCTTT. Translated, it gives CASSFQGIVGTEAFF. The chain joins TRBV7-2 to TRBJ1-1; TRBD1 is a possible D gene (6 bases). The CDR3 has 15 amino acids. Germline CDR1 and CDR2: SGHTA and FQGNSA. V dropped 3 bases and J dropped 4 bases, with 15 bases sitting between them.

As to this clone: The junction differs from germline at one of its ends, possibly a read error. This rearrangement joins TRBV3-1 (or the pseudogene TRBV3-2) to TRBJ1-4; possible D gene TRBD1, 5 bases. The CDR3 has 18 residues. Germline assignment: CDR1 LGHDT and CDR2 YNNKEL (reference sequence). The CDR3 DNA sequence: TGTGCCAGCAGCCAAGTTGGGGGGGTTGGTGCAACTAATGAAAAACTGCTTTTT. Protein product: CASSQVGGVGATNEKLLF.

The V gene is TRBV11-3, the J gene TRBJ2-7, with TRBD2 as a possible D gene (9 bases). From germline, CDR1 is SGHNT and CDR2 YENEEA. The CDR3 spans 19 residues. The germline V and J ends were trimmed by 10 bases and 3 bases, with 34 bases remaining between them. In DNA, the CDR3 is TGTGCCAAAGTCTGGTATGGGGCTAGCGGGACAGGCCTTGTCTACGAGCAGTACTTC. Amino acids: CAKVWYGASGTGLVYEQYF.

The chain employs TRBV2 and TRBJ2-1, with TRBD2 matching over 11 bases. The CDR3 totals 16 residues. Germline V lookup: CDR1 SNHLY, CDR2 FYNNEI. The junction had 4 bases not matched to a gene; V was cut back by 2 bases and J by 4 bases. As DNA, the CDR3 is TGTGCCAGCAGTGAAACCGGGACTAGCGGTTACAATGAGCAGTTCTTC. This sequence encodes CASSETGTSGYNEQFF.

The rearrangement links TRBV10-2 to TRBJ2-1, with 7 bases identical to TRBD2. CDR1 is WSHSY, CDR2 SAAADI, per germline. The length of the CDR3 is 19 residues. With 8 bases clipped from V and 5 bases from J, the junction kept 24 bases outside the gene matches. The CDR3: CASGAISPHCRREHNEQFF. As DNA, the CDR3 is TGCGCCAGCGGGGCTATCTCTCCCCATTGTCGGCGGGAGCACAATGAGCAGTTCTTC.

The chain couples TRBV15 to TRBJ1-6, with D perhaps TRBD1 (6 bases). Germline V gene data show CDR1 as LNHNV and CDR2 as YYDKDF (reference sequence). This CDR3 comprises 17 residues. The V and J ends lost 3 bases and 10 bases respectively, with 22 bases between them. The CDR3 DNA sequence: TGTGCCACCAGCAGGAAGGAGGGGGGGCCGGCTCGGTCACCCCTCCACTTT. Encoded protein: CATSRKEGGPARSPLHF.

V usage is TRBV28 and J usage is TRBJ2-7, with a tentative D call TRBD2 (5 bases). The CDR3 runs to 12 residues. V lost 7 bases and J lost 6, with 13 bases in between. Germline V gene data show CDR1 as MDHEN and CDR2 as SYDVKM. This CDR3 is CASTEGWREQYF. The CDR3 DNA is TGTGCCAGCACCGAGGGATGGCGCGAGCAGTACTTC.

The chain uses TRBV11-2 and TRBJ2-1; D uncertain. V lost 0 bases, J lost 8 bases, and 8 bases lay in between. Per germline, CDR1 SGHAT and CDR2 FQNNGV. The length of the CDR3 is 13 residues. Here the CDR3 DNA reads TGTGCCAGCAGCTTAGAAATCGTCTATGAGCAGTTCTTC. Its translation is CASSLEIVYEQFF.

As DNA, the CDR3 is TGTGCCAGCAGACGGGGTTTTAATAATTCACCCCTCCACTTT. It specifies CASRRGFNNSPLHF. The chain recombines TRBV27 with TRBJ1-6, with D unclear. The V gene's germline CDR1 is MNHEY and CDR2 SMNVEV (reference sequence). Trimming cost V 6 bases and J 5 bases, with 11 bases left between them. CDR3 length: 14 amino acids.

The gene calls are TRBV28 and TRBJ1-5; 10 bases line up with TRBD1. The CDR3 contains 16 residues. The trim removed 2 bases at V and 2 bases at J, leaving 3 bases unmatched. Germline values: CDR1 MDHEN, CDR2 SYDVKM. The CDR3 here is CASSLGTGVGNQPQHF. The CDR3 region has the DNA TGTGCCAGCAGTTTAGGGACAGGGGTAGGCAATCAGCCCCAGCATTTT.

This clone showed up just a few times. V and J are TRBV18 and TRBJ1-5; D is unresolved. Germline assignment: CDR1 KGHSH and CDR2 LQKENI. The CDR3 is made up of 16 amino acids. With 2 bases removed from V and 0 bases from J, the gap between germline ends came to 11 bases. The CDR3 loop is CASSPRGLPSNQPQHF. The CDR3 region has the DNA TGTGCCAGCTCACCAAGAGGCCTACCTAGCAATCAGCCCCAGCATTTT.

V usage is TRBV4-3 and J usage is TRBJ2-2; TRBD2 matches 8 bases. V lost 4 bases to trimming and J lost 3 bases; unmatched junction nucleotides: 7. Germline V lookup: CDR1 LGHNA, CDR2 YSLEER. The CDR3 has 16 residues. The CDR3 nucleotides are TGCGCCAGCAGCCGATCGCGGGGGGTATACACCGGGGAGCTGTTTTTT. The encoded protein is CASSRSRGVYTGELFF.